These T cell receptor beta chains were read from a single sample in a study of blood T cells in healthy people across ages. MiXCR, run by TCRdb on the 5' RACE reads, gives a single entry per CDR3 protein. The sample gives around 970,000 distinct CDR3 sequences, 51% of which show up once; about 20% is in the top ten. The sample was blood. Receptors originate from a woman in her sixties in good health. The CDR3 runs from the conserved cysteine through the conserved F or W. The D gene is left open where the match is weak. Some rows have no size entry. The others give once, few or many, or a class for an expanded clone.

J gene: TRBJ1-1; V gene: TRBV20-1; clone size: -; D gene: -; CDR3 protein: CSALKSTDMNTEAFF; CDR3 DNA: TGCAGTGCTCTAAAATCGACAGATATGAACACTGAAGCTTTCTTT
J gene: TRBJ2-7; V gene: TRBV21-1; clone size: -; D gene: -; CDR3 protein: CASSKYLRGRFNEQYF; CDR3 DNA: TGTGCCAGCAGCAAATATCTTCGCGGACGATTCAACGAGCAGTACTTC
J gene: TRBJ2-3; V gene: TRBV5-6; clone size: few; D gene: -; CDR3 protein: CASSFRYTSLGDTQYF; CDR3 DNA: TGTGCCAGCAGCTTCCGTTATACTAGCCTCGGAGATACGCAGTATTTT
J gene: TRBJ2-3; V gene: TRBV7-9; clone size: once; D gene: -; CDR3 protein: CASSLPHGDTQYF; CDR3 DNA: TGTGCCAGCAGCTTGCCGCACGGGGATACGCAGTATTTT
J gene: TRBJ2-7; V gene: TRBV27; clone size: -; D gene: -; CDR3 protein: CASSPLGQGSHEQYF; CDR3 DNA: TGTGCCAGCAGTCCCCTCGGGCAGGGGTCTCACGAGCAGTACTTC
J gene: TRBJ1-1; V gene: TRBV9; clone size: few; D gene: -; CDR3 protein: CASSVTEAELLDRGPGMNTEAFF; CDR3 DNA: TGTGCCAGCAGCGTAACCGAAGCCGAATTACTGGATCGTGGTCCAGGGATGAACACTGAAGCTTTCTTT
J gene: TRBJ2-7; V gene: TRBV5-1; clone size: many; D gene: TRBD1; CDR3 protein: CASSSQGVTYEQYF; CDR3 DNA: TGCGCCAGCAGCTCCCAGGGGGTCACCTACGAGCAGTACTTC
J gene: TRBJ1-2; V gene: TRBV6-1; clone size: once; D gene: TRBD1; CDR3 protein: CASRDRGLRGYTF; CDR3 DNA: TGTGCCAGTAGGGACAGGGGCCTGAGGGGCTACACCTTC
J gene: TRBJ2-3; V gene: TRBV12-3/TRBV12-4; clone size: -; D gene: -; CDR3 protein: CASRGPGSADTQYF; CDR3 DNA: TGTGCCAGCAGAGGACCAGGGAGCGCAGATACGCAGTATTTT
J gene: TRBJ1-4; V gene: TRBV3-1; clone size: -; D gene: -; CDR3 protein: CASSQSRADEKLFF; CDR3 DNA: TGTGCCAGCAGCCAATCACGGGCGGATGAAAAACTGTTTTTT
J gene: TRBJ2-7; V gene: TRBV28; clone size: few; D gene: -; CDR3 protein: CASSPQAASYEQYF; CDR3 DNA: TGTGCCAGCAGTCCCCAAGCGGCATCCTACGAGCAGTACTTC
J gene: TRBJ2-1; V gene: TRBV6-2/TRBV6-3; clone size: few; D gene: -; CDR3 protein: CASSSIPNEQFF; CDR3 DNA: TGTGCCAGCAGTTCGATCCCCAATGAGCAGTTCTTC
J gene: TRBJ2-1; V gene: TRBV12-3/TRBV12-4; clone size: -; D gene: TRBD2; CDR3 protein: CASSYTSGIYNEQFF; CDR3 DNA: TGTGCCAGCAGTTACACTAGCGGCATCTACAATGAGCAGTTCTTC
J gene: TRBJ2-1; V gene: TRBV12-3/TRBV12-4; clone size: -; D gene: TRBD2; CDR3 protein: CASSPNSGSDEQFF; CDR3 DNA: TGTGCCAGCAGTCCAAATAGCGGGAGCGATGAGCAGTTCTTC
J gene: TRBJ1-2; V gene: TRBV20-1; clone size: few; D gene: TRBD1; CDR3 protein: CSARDPTGVGYGYTF; CDR3 DNA: TGCAGTGCTAGAGACCCGACAGGGGTGGGCTATGGCTACACCTTC
J gene: TRBJ2-7; V gene: TRBV7-9; clone size: -; D gene: -; CDR3 protein: CASSSNRLALSSYNEQYF; CDR3 DNA: TGTGCCAGCAGCTCTAACAGACTCGCCCTAAGCTCCTACAATGAGCAGTACTTC
J gene: TRBJ2-5; V gene: TRBV28; clone size: -; D gene: TRBD1; CDR3 protein: CASSFLSFLKKGTGDQETQYF; CDR3 DNA: TGTGCCAGCAGTTTTCTTTCCTTTCTAAAGAAAGGGACAGGGGACCAAGAGACCCAGTACTTC
J gene: TRBJ2-1; V gene: TRBV29-1; clone size: few; D gene: -; CDR3 protein: CSVVGHNSYNEQFF; CDR3 DNA: TGCAGCGTTGTGGGACACAACTCCTACAATGAGCAGTTCTTC
J gene: TRBJ1-1; V gene: TRBV6-2/TRBV6-3; clone size: -; D gene: -; CDR3 protein: CASTSGGAEAFF; CDR3 DNA: TGTGCCAGCACCTCAGGAGGGGCCGAAGCTTTCTTT
J gene: TRBJ1-6; V gene: TRBV4-2; clone size: -; D gene: TRBD1; CDR3 protein: CASSQGDRGSALHF; CDR3 DNA: TGTGCCAGCAGCCAAGGAGACAGGGGTTCAGCCCTCCACTTT
J gene: TRBJ2-7; V gene: TRBV11-2; clone size: few; D gene: -; CDR3 protein: CASSLDPGFSYEQYF; CDR3 DNA: TGTGCCAGCAGCTTAGATCCCGGGTTTTCCTACGAGCAGTACTTC
J gene: TRBJ2-5; V gene: TRBV24-1; clone size: -; D gene: TRBD1; CDR3 protein: CATSDPGQGAFETQYF; CDR3 DNA: TGTGCCACCAGTGACCCGGGACAGGGCGCATTCGAGACCCAGTACTTC
J gene: TRBJ1-5; V gene: TRBV20-1; clone size: -; D gene: TRBD1; CDR3 protein: CSARGQLPYQPQHF; CDR3 DNA: TGCAGTGCTCGGGGACAGCTCCCTTATCAGCCCCAGCATTTT
J gene: TRBJ2-7; V gene: TRBV29-1; clone size: few; D gene: TRBD2; CDR3 protein: CSVEAPTSGNSYEQYF; CDR3 DNA: TGCAGCGTTGAAGCCCCTACTAGCGGTAACTCCTACGAGCAGTACTTC
J gene: TRBJ2-1; V gene: TRBV2; clone size: -; D gene: -; CDR3 protein: CASKQREVNEQFF; CDR3 DNA: TGTGCCAGCAAACAAAGGGAAGTGAATGAGCAGTTCTTC
J gene: TRBJ1-2; V gene: TRBV6-6; clone size: -; D gene: -; CDR3 protein: CASSYSMGRAVFGYTF; CDR3 DNA: TGTGCCAGCAGTTACTCGATGGGACGTGCCGTCTTTGGCTACACCTTC
J gene: TRBJ1-1; V gene: TRBV6-2/TRBV6-3; clone size: -; D gene: TRBD1; CDR3 protein: CASSYPDRGLYTEAFF; CDR3 DNA: TGTGCCAGCAGTTACCCGGACAGGGGGTTATACACTGAAGCTTTCTTT
J gene: TRBJ2-5; V gene: TRBV2; clone size: -; D gene: -; CDR3 protein: CASSASYQETQYF; CDR3 DNA: TGTGCCAGCAGCGCAAGCTACCAAGAGACCCAGTACTTC
J gene: TRBJ2-1; V gene: TRBV12-3/TRBV12-4; clone size: few; D gene: -; CDR3 protein: CASSPAQHTNNEQFF; CDR3 DNA: TGTGCCAGCAGTCCCGCACAACACACGAACAATGAGCAGTTCTTC
J gene: TRBJ2-4; V gene: TRBV20-1; clone size: many; D gene: TRBD2; CDR3 protein: CSLTMTSGMKNIQYF; CDR3 DNA: TGCAGTCTTACAATGACTAGCGGGATGAAAAACATTCAGTACTTC
J gene: TRBJ2-2; V gene: TRBV7-2; clone size: once; D gene: -; CDR3 protein: CASSLVLAGELFF; CDR3 DNA: TGTGCCAGCAGCTTAGTATTGGCCGGGGAGCTGTTTTTT
J gene: TRBJ1-5; V gene: TRBV12-3/TRBV12-4; clone size: -; D gene: -; CDR3 protein: CASSLMDSNQPQHF; CDR3 DNA: TGTGCCAGCAGTTTAATGGATAGCAATCAGCCCCAGCATTTT
J gene: TRBJ2-7; V gene: TRBV7-9; clone size: -; D gene: -; CDR3 protein: CASSPQMVLGLPHLYEQYF; CDR3 DNA: TGTGCCAGCAGCCCCCAAATGGTTTTAGGCCTCCCCCACCTCTACGAGCAGTACTTC
J gene: TRBJ2-1; V gene: TRBV4-1; clone size: -; D gene: TRBD2; CDR3 protein: CASSQVGGGGRTSGQHEQFF; CDR3 DNA: TGCGCCAGCAGCCAAGTAGGAGGCGGCGGCCGGACTAGCGGACAGCATGAGCAGTTCTTC
J gene: TRBJ1-4; V gene: TRBV12-3/TRBV12-4; clone size: -; D gene: -; CDR3 protein: CASSFFGAPEKLFF; CDR3 DNA: TGTGCCAGCAGTTTTTTCGGGGCGCCTGAAAAACTGTTTTTT
J gene: TRBJ1-2; V gene: TRBV5-1; clone size: -; D gene: -; CDR3 protein: CASNPGRNYGYTF; CDR3 DNA: TGCGCCAGCAATCCGGGTCGGAACTATGGCTACACCTTC
J gene: TRBJ2-4; V gene: TRBV5-1; clone size: -; D gene: -; CDR3 protein: CASSPGAPAKNIQYF; CDR3 DNA: TGCGCCAGCAGCCCCGGGGCGCCAGCCAAAAACATTCAGTACTTC
J gene: TRBJ2-5; V gene: TRBV25-1; clone size: few; D gene: -; CDR3 protein: CASSAWANQETQYF; CDR3 DNA: TGTGCCAGCAGCGCCTGGGCCAACCAAGAGACCCAGTACTTC
J gene: TRBJ2-3; V gene: TRBV12-3/TRBV12-4; clone size: few; D gene: -; CDR3 protein: CASTTGTDTQYF; CDR3 DNA: TGTGCCAGCACCACGGGGACAGATACGCAGTATTTT
J gene: TRBJ2-4; V gene: TRBV20-1; clone size: -; D gene: TRBD2; CDR3 protein: CSAREMGLADRKLNIQYF; CDR3 DNA: TGCAGTGCTAGGGAAATGGGACTAGCAGACAGAAAATTAAACATTCAGTACTTC
J gene: TRBJ1-2; V gene: TRBV7-9; clone size: few; D gene: TRBD1; CDR3 protein: CASSLGQAHYTF; CDR3 DNA: TGTGCCAGCAGCTTGGGACAGGCTCACTACACCTTC
J gene: TRBJ2-7; V gene: TRBV7-9; clone size: -; D gene: -; CDR3 protein: CASSVVAGDEQYF; CDR3 DNA: TGTGCCAGCAGCGTAGTGGCGGGTGACGAGCAGTACTTC
J gene: TRBJ1-1; V gene: TRBV4-1; clone size: -; D gene: -; CDR3 protein: CASSPRTRQGVNTEAFF; CDR3 DNA: TGCGCCAGCAGCCCCAGAACCAGGCAGGGTGTGAACACTGAAGCTTTCTTT
J gene: TRBJ2-3; V gene: TRBV5-1; clone size: few; D gene: TRBD2; CDR3 protein: CASSLALAGLTDTQYF; CDR3 DNA: TGCGCCAGCAGCTTGGCCCTAGCGGGCCTCACAGATACGCAGTATTTT
J gene: TRBJ2-7; V gene: TRBV5-1; clone size: -; D gene: -; CDR3 protein: CASSPQEASTYEQYF; CDR3 DNA: TGCGCCAGCAGCCCCCAGGAAGCGTCAACCTACGAGCAGTACTTC
J gene: TRBJ2-3; V gene: TRBV29-1; clone size: -; D gene: TRBD2; CDR3 protein: CSATNPRLAKDTQYF; CDR3 DNA: TGCAGCGCTACTAACCCCCGACTAGCGAAAGATACGCAGTATTTT
J gene: TRBJ2-1; V gene: TRBV24-1; clone size: -; D gene: -; CDR3 protein: CATSDRLTGHRFF; CDR3 DNA: TGTGCCACCAGTGACAGACTGACGGGGCATAGGTTCTTC
J gene: TRBJ1-2; V gene: TRBV7-2; clone size: -; D gene: -; CDR3 protein: CASSARGFYGYTF; CDR3 DNA: TGTGCCAGCAGCGCACGGGGGTTCTATGGCTACACCTTC
J gene: TRBJ1-5; V gene: TRBV21-1; clone size: -; D gene: -; CDR3 protein: CASSTNTVGLNQPQHF; CDR3 DNA: TGTGCCAGCAGCACCAATACAGTGGGGCTTAATCAGCCCCAGCATTTT
J gene: TRBJ2-3; V gene: TRBV20-1; clone size: few; D gene: TRBD2; CDR3 protein: CSGTGTSGRSTDTQYF; CDR3 DNA: TGCAGTGGAACCGGGACTAGCGGGAGGAGCACAGATACGCAGTATTTT
J gene: TRBJ2-5; V gene: TRBV27; clone size: -; D gene: TRBD1; CDR3 protein: CASSFGTGGGETQYF; CDR3 DNA: TGTGCCAGCAGTTTTGGGACAGGGGGAGGGGAGACCCAGTACTTC
J gene: TRBJ1-1; V gene: TRBV4-2; clone size: -; D gene: -; CDR3 protein: CASSQRGGTEAFF; CDR3 DNA: TGTGCCAGCAGCCAACGGGGGGGTACTGAAGCTTTCTTT
J gene: TRBJ2-1; V gene: TRBV4-1; clone size: few; D gene: -; CDR3 protein: CASSPRATGSFNEQFF; CDR3 DNA: TGCGCCAGCAGCCCGAGGGCAACAGGGTCTTTCAATGAGCAGTTCTTC
J gene: TRBJ2-3; V gene: TRBV4-2; clone size: few; D gene: TRBD2; CDR3 protein: CASSQGSPSGRHDTQYF; CDR3 DNA: TGTGCCAGCAGCCAAGGATCTCCTAGCGGGAGGCATGATACGCAGTATTTT
J gene: TRBJ2-7; V gene: TRBV28; clone size: -; D gene: -; CDR3 protein: CASSGTSLDYEQYF; CDR3 DNA: TGTGCCAGCTCGGGGACAAGTTTGGACTACGAGCAGTACTTC
J gene: TRBJ1-2; V gene: TRBV6-5; clone size: -; D gene: -; CDR3 protein: CASRRTASAYGYTF; CDR3 DNA: TGTGCCAGCAGGAGGACAGCCTCGGCCTATGGCTACACCTTC